The present T cell receptor (beta chain) was sequenced within a study of cytomegalovirus exposure and HLA in healthy donors. Study-wide findings and caveats: In vitro work confirmed that three CMV-associated chains recognize CMV antigens. Among TCR sequences, most were rare, though some public TCRs appeared in many donors. Published work reported that the classifier diagnosed cytomegalovirus status with high specificity and sensitivity. The authors enumerated 180 or so TCR beta chains as linked to cytomegalovirus.

The V and J ends lost 7 bases and 7 bases, in that order; junction bases with no gene match: 9. The CDR3 extends over 14 amino acids. Germline V CDR1 and CDR2: MDHEN, SYDVKM. To note about this clone: No antigen is known for it.

Sequencing was performed with immunoSEQ multiplex PCR; in TCRdb, only in-frame clones are kept and a portion is missing. The sample includes roughly 240,000 clones, about 86% of them seen just once. The rearrangement uses TRBV28 and TRBJ2-1, with 8 nucleotides matching TRBD1. Sequenced input: PBMCs. This clonotype was obtained from a man aged 18 to 30 in good health and CMV-seronegative. The CDR3 nucleotides are TGTGCCAGCACTCTCTGGACAGGGCGGAATGAGCAGTTCTTC. Protein: CASTLWTGRNEQFF.